These 14 T cell receptor beta chains were sequenced from one sample in a study of T cell clonotyping in hematopoietic cell transplantation. Libraries were prepared by immunoSEQ multiplex PCR; TCRdb keeps only in-frame clonotypes and omits some of them. Of roughly 30,000 clones listed, about 94% were seen once; the top ten hold roughly a tenth. This specimen consisted of PBMCs, obtained 100 days after allogeneic stem cell transplant. The source of these receptors is a female patient between 50 and 60 years old who had an allogeneic stem cell transplant from a related donor, so the T cells may come from the graft donor. Some clones in this sample may be carry-over from other donors' samples.

The rearrangement links TRBV20-1 to TRBJ2-3; D call uncertain. Germline V gene data show CDR1 as DFQATT and CDR2 as SNEGSKA (reference sequence). The ends were cut back, 1 base at V and 7 bases at J, with 6 bases in the middle. CDR3 length: 11 residues. The DNA of the CDR3 is TGCAGTGCTAGAGTCCGAAATACGCAGTATTTT. As protein: CSARVRNTQYF.

This clone turned up a few times. The chain combines TRBV2 with TRBJ2-5; 8 bases are a match to TRBD2. This CDR3 contains 13 residues. V was clipped by 11 bases and J by 3 bases; unmatched bases: 8. The germline CDR1 and CDR2 sequences are SNHLY and FYNNEI. DNA for the CDR3: TGTGCCCTCAAGACGGGGGGGGAAGAGACCCAGTACTTC. It translates to CALKTGGEETQYF.

The chain joins TRBV27 to TRBJ1-5, with D tentatively TRBD1 (6 bases). V lost 3 bases, J lost 3 bases, and 9 bases lay in between. CDR1 MNHEY and CDR2 SMNVEV come from the germline V gene (reference sequence). The length of the CDR3 is 14 residues. The CDR3, as DNA: TGTGCCAGCAGTTTTTCAGGGGCCAATCAGCCCCAGCATTTT. Translation gives CASSFSGANQPQHF.

The chain carries TRBV19 and TRBJ1-1; 9 bases agree with TRBD1. V lost 5 bases, J lost 2 bases, and 12 bases stayed unmatched. CDR1 and CDR2 (germline): LNHDA, SQIVND (reference sequence). The CDR3 is 17 amino acids. This CDR3 reads CASSHRGTGTINTEAFF. DNA for the CDR3: TGTGCCAGTAGTCACCGCGGGACAGGGACTATAAACACTGAAGCTTTCTTT.

This chain joins TRBV6-6 and TRBJ1-3, with 8 bases that match TRBD1. The germline gives CDR1 MNHNY, CDR2 SVGAGI (reference sequence). The CDR3 consists of 14 residues. V lost 2 bases and J lost 6; bases outside the gene matches: 3. The CDR3 loop reads CASSYGQGANTIYF. Written as DNA, the CDR3 is TGTGCCAGCAGTTACGGACAGGGCGCAAACACCATATATTTT.

The chain recombines TRBV15 with TRBJ1-6; the D is unclear. CDR3 length: 14 residues. V lost 6 bases and J 1 base, leaving 7 bases between the germline ends. Germline V gene sequence: CDR1 LNHNV, CDR2 YYDKDF (reference sequence). This CDR3 is CATRGRSYNSPLHF. The CDR3 DNA sequence: TGTGCCACCAGGGGGAGATCCTATAATTCACCCCTCCACTTT.

J is TRBJ2-1 and V is TRBV7-2, with D perhaps TRBD1 or TRBD2 (5 bases each). Trimming removed 7 bases from V and 4 bases from J, with 14 bases in between. This CDR3 is 14 amino acids long. CDR1 is SGHTA, CDR2 FQGNSA, per germline. The CDR3 coding sequence is TGTGCCAGCACCTCGATTGGGGGTTACAATGAGCAGTTCTTC. Translated: CASTSIGGYNEQFF.

The chain recombines TRBV19 with TRBJ2-1; 11 nucleotides line up with TRBD2. CDR1 LNHDA and CDR2 SQIVND come from the germline V gene (reference sequence). Germline trimming cut 5 bases from V and 7 bases from J; bases unmatched to any gene: 10. This CDR3 comprises 16 residues. This CDR3 is CASSLPTSGGFNEQFF. In nucleotides, the CDR3 is TGTGCCAGTAGTCTCCCTACTAGCGGGGGATTTAATGAGCAGTTCTTC.

J is TRBJ2-7 and V is TRBV4-3; maybe TRBD2 (5 bases). This CDR3 is 13 amino acids long. Deletions cut 4 bases from V and 4 bases from J, with 11 bases between. Germline assignment: CDR1 LGHNA and CDR2 YSLEER. CDR3 loop: CASSLSTGYEQYF. The CDR3, as DNA: TGCGCCAGCAGCCTTAGTACGGGGTACGAGCAGTACTTC.

This chain uses TRBV27 with TRBJ1-2, with 10 bases that match TRBD1. CDR1 and CDR2 from the germline V gene are MNHEY and SMNVEV (reference sequence). This CDR3 comprises 14 residues. After removal of 11 bases from V and 0 bases from J, the junction contained 6 bases not matched to a gene. Here the CDR3 reads CAPGTGATNYGYTF. The CDR3 DNA reads as TGTGCCCCCGGGACAGGGGCGACTAACTATGGCTACACCTTC.

The chain has TRBV4-2 and TRBJ2-5; no reliable D call. Germline-derived CDR1 and CDR2 are LGHNA and YNFKEQ. The CDR3 is 12 amino acids. Trimming shortened V by 4 bases and J by 5 bases, and 8 bases separated the two germline ends. In DNA form, the CDR3 reads TGTGCCAGCAGCCGCCGACGGGAGACCCAGTACTTC. It encodes CASSRRRETQYF.

The chain recombines TRBV7-3 with TRBJ2-1; TRBD1 might be the D (6 bases). The CDR3 loop spans 15 amino acids. Per germline, CDR1 SGHTA and CDR2 FQGTGA. Deletions cut 5 bases from V and 8 bases from J, with 19 bases between. In DNA, the CDR3 is TGTGCCAGCAGCCCTTCTGTGGGGGCCAGCTATGAGCAGTTCTTC. Translated, it gives CASSPSVGASYEQFF.

This chain connects TRBV14 to TRBJ2-6; 8 bases are shared with TRBD1. The CDR3 sequence is 17 residues long. Per germline, CDR1 SGHDN and CDR2 FVKESK. V shed 0 bases and J 4 bases; nucleotides not matched to a gene: 5. CDR3: CASSQDFRGLGANVLTF. The CDR3 region has the DNA TGTGCCAGCAGCCAAGATTTCAGGGGGCTAGGGGCCAACGTCCTGACTTTC.

The rearrangement uses TRBV14 and TRBJ2-3; no firm D call. V was trimmed by 4 bases and J by 4 bases, leaving 15 bases between them. The CDR3 spans 15 residues. CDR1 and CDR2 (germline): SGHDN, FVKESK. The CDR3 coding sequence is TGTGCCAGCAGCCTTCGGTACGCGCTAGCAGATACGCAGTATTTT. It translates to CASSLRYALADTQYF.